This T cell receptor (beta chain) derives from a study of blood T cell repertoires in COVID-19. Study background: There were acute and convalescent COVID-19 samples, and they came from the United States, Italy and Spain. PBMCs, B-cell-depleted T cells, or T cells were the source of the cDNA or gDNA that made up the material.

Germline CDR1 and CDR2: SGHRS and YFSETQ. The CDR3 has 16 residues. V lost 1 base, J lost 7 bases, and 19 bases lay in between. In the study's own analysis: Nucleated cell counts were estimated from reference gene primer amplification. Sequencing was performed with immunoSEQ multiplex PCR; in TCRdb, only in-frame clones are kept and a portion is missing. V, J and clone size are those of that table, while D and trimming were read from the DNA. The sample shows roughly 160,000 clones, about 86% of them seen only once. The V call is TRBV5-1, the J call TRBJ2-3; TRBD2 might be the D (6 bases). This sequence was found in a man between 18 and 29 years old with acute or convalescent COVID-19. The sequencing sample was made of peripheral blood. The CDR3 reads CASSLRGGRASNTQYF. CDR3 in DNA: TGCGCCAGCAGCTTGAGGGGAGGACGGGCATCAAATACGCAGTATTTT.